This TCR beta chain was sequenced in a study of identical twins. Study results and caveats: Model-predicted out-of-frame TCR alpha sharing fell below observed values in monozygotic twins.

TCRdb redid the calling of the 5' RACE reads with MiXCR, one entry per CDR3 protein. The sample lists 450,000 to 650,000 distinct CDR3 sequences, 12% to 15% seen once, with 0.44% in the top ten. Details on this clonotype: What it binds is not known.

Germline V lookup: CDR1 MDHEN, CDR2 SYDVKM. The germline V and J ends were trimmed by 6 bases and 2 bases, with 16 bases remaining between them. The CDR3 length is 15 residues. These data also formed part of another study, on yellow fever vaccine responses in identical twins.

This TCR was recovered from a young woman in good health. The sample taken for sequencing was CD4+ T cells sorted from blood. The genes are TRBV28 and TRBJ1-2; possibly TRBD1 for D (5 bases). The CDR3 DNA follows: TGTGCCAGCAGGCGATTGGGGACGCCGAACTATGGCTACACCTTC. Its translation: CASRRLGTPNYGYTF.